The 10 T cell receptor beta chains given below trace back to one sample, sequenced in a study of blood T cell repertoires in COVID-19. TCRdb keeps only in-frame clones here, not all; method: immunoSEQ multiplex PCR. The repertoire includes some 700,000 clones, approximately 90% of them detected once, and 0.2% to 0.3% sits in the top ten. Sequenced: peripheral blood. The receptors come from a woman between 18 and 29 years old with acute or convalescent COVID-19.

This clone was seen once. J is TRBJ1-1 and V is TRBV25-1; no clear D. The V end lost 4 bases, the J end lost 1 base, and 7 bases lay between the germline ends. Germline V gene data show CDR1 as MGHDK and CDR2 as SYGVNS. CDR3 length: 13 amino acids. The CDR3 coding sequence is TGTGCCAGCAGTGTAGGAGGGAACACTGAAGCTTTCTTT. It codes for CASSVGGNTEAFF.

The V gene is TRBV4-1, the J gene TRBJ1-2, with 11 bases lining up with TRBD1. The V gene end was trimmed by 3 bases and the J gene end by 8 bases; junction bases not matched to a gene: 8. This CDR3 spans 15 amino acids. Per germline, CDR1 MGHRA and CDR2 YSYEKL. For the CDR3, the DNA is TGCGCCAGCAGCCACGTCCGGGACAGGGGGAAGGGCTACACCTTC. Amino acids: CASSHVRDRGKGYTF.

This clone was detected only once. The gene calls are TRBV21-1 and TRBJ1-5; whether TRBD1, the table's D call, matches the DNA was not checked. TRBV21-1 is annotated as a pseudogene. The CDR3 consists of 19 residues. In DNA, the CDR3 is TGTGCCAGCAGCTCCACACCGGGACAGGGTATATATAGCAATCAGCCCCAGCATTTT. This sequence encodes CASSSTPGQGIYSNQPQHF.

The chain recombines TRBV6-1 with TRBJ1-1, with 9 bases aligning to TRBD1. This CDR3 contains 16 residues. Germline CDR1 and CDR2: MNHNS and SASEGT. J lost 5 bases, V lost 2 bases, and 9 bases had no gene match. The CDR3 nucleotides read TGTGCCAGCAGTGAAAGCCCCGGGACAGGGTCGACTGAAGCTTTCTTT. It specifies CASSESPGTGSTEAFF.

The chain joins TRBV19 to TRBJ2-2; 11 positions agree with TRBD2. With 5 bases clipped from V and 4 bases from J, the junction kept 6 bases outside the gene matches. Germline V gene lookup returns CDR1 LNHDA and CDR2 SQIVND (reference sequence). The CDR3 totals 16 residues. This CDR3 is CASSPRLAGPTGELFF. DNA for the CDR3: TGTGCCAGTAGTCCTAGACTAGCGGGGCCCACCGGGGAGCTGTTTTTT.

This clone was observed once. V is TRBV9 and J is TRBJ1-5; no definite D call. Germline-derived CDR1 and CDR2 are SGDLS and YYNGEE. The CDR3 extends over 15 amino acids. With 0 bases removed from V and 0 bases from J, the gap between germline ends came to 7 bases. CDR3 residues: CASSVGLSSNQPQHF. CDR3 DNA sequence: TGTGCCAGCAGCGTAGGTCTGAGTAGCAATCAGCCCCAGCATTTT.

The V and J genes are TRBV7-9 and TRBJ2-2; 8 bases agree with TRBD2. The CDR3 loop spans 18 amino acids. Germline V gives CDR1 SEHNR, CDR2 FQNEAQ (reference sequence). V gave up 0 bases and J gave up 1 base; unmatched junction bases: 7. CDR3: CASSLASRLAGNTGELFF. CDR3 DNA sequence: TGTGCCAGCAGCTTAGCCTCCAGGCTAGCGGGGAACACCGGGGAGCTGTTTTTT.

V is TRBV9 and J is TRBJ2-2, with D maybe TRBD2 (5 bases). The V end was cut by 0 bases, the J end by 0 bases, with 12 bases between. Looked up from germline, CDR1 is SGDLS and CDR2 is YYNGEE. This CDR3 is built from 17 residues. In DNA form, the CDR3 reads TGTGCCAGCAGCGTAGCAAGGCGAGGGACGAACACCGGGGAGCTGTTTTTT. Translation: CASSVARRGTNTGELFF.

This clone was observed a single time. This chain uses TRBV6-2 or TRBV6-3 with TRBJ1-1, with D tentatively TRBD1 (5 bases). V was pared by 2 bases and J by 4 bases, with 11 bases between. Germline V CDR1 and CDR2: MNHEY, SVGEGT. This CDR3 is built from 14 residues. The CDR3 reads CASSYARVGTEAFF. The CDR3 DNA follows: TGTGCCAGCAGTTACGCCAGGGTGGGCACTGAAGCTTTCTTT.

The genes are TRBV4-1 and TRBJ2-5, with 10 bases lining up with TRBD2. The germline CDR1 and CDR2 sequences are MGHRA and YSYEKL. The CDR3 extends over 21 amino acids. Trimming removed 0 bases from V and 2 bases from J; junction bases left unmatched: 18. The CDR3 is CASSQDMRLAGGRNLQETQYF. The DNA of the CDR3 is TGCGCCAGCAGCCAAGACATGAGACTAGCGGGCGGACGCAATTTACAAGAGACCCAGTACTTC.